The following is a TCR beta chain sequence with its context. This specimen comes from a study of regulatory T cells in long-lasting Graves disease. Study-level background: Antithyroid drug exposure in newly diagnosed Graves' patients had lasted under 3 months.

Assembly of TCR beta libraries relied on iRepertoire HTBI primers together with Arm-PCR of CDR3 regions. TCRdb analysed the multiplex PCR reads with MiXCR anew, one entry per CDR3 protein. There are about 470,000 distinct CDR3 sequences in the sample; 14% to 15% occur only once, and approximately 15% lies in the top ten. Germline CDR1 reads SGHVS; CDR2 reads FQNEAQ. The CDR3 extends over 15 amino acids. Deletions cut 2 bases from V and 3 bases from J, with 11 bases between. Stated time point: newly diagnosed GD, antithyroid drugs for less than 3 months. PBMC RNA was the source of the TCR library. The same data also went into a second study, on T cells in Graves' hyperthyroidism and ophthalmopathy. From that study: Uncontrolled infection, other autoimmune disease, pregnancy or lactation led to exclusion. The TCR CDR3 first-round RT-PCR relied on the HTBI primer set. Blood also contained most expanded thyroid clonotypes above 0.001.

The sequenced sample was peripheral blood mononuclear cells (PBMCs), obtained at new diagnosis, from a patient treated with antithyroid drugs. The chain carries TRBV7-8 and TRBJ1-5, with D unresolved. This clonotype was sampled from a woman in her twenties or thirties with Graves disease. The CDR3 loop is CASSLSGPNNQPQHF. The CDR3 DNA follows: TGTGCCAGCAGCTTAAGCGGACCCAACAATCAGCCCCAGCATTTT.